What follows are 6 T cell receptor beta chains derived from one specimen sequenced in a study of shared clonotypes between healthy human individuals. Naive CD8 cells, CD45RO-negative and positively selected for CCR7, excluded terminally differentiated effector memory CD45RA+ cells. Clones were read by immunoSEQ multiplex PCR, and TCRdb kept only the in-frame ones, dropping some. Altogether some 580,000 clones are present, 95% to 98% being singletons, with the ten largest covering roughly 0.29%. The specimen sequenced was naive CD8+ T cells sorted from blood. The receptor source for this set is a man aged 30 to 45 in good health.

This rearrangement joins TRBV28 to TRBJ1-5; 8 bases agree with TRBD1. V lost 7 bases and J lost 1; bases outside the gene matches: 6. In germline, CDR1 is MDHEN, CDR2 SYDVKM. The CDR3 covers 15 residues. The chain's CDR3 is CASKLRTGSNQPQHF. The CDR3 nucleotides are TGTGCCAGCAAACTTCGGACAGGGAGCAATCAGCCCCAGCATTTT.

This clone appeared once. The V call is TRBV4-3, the J call TRBJ2-2; 7 nucleotides agree with TRBD1. CDR1 and CDR2 (germline): LGHNA, YSLEER. V gave up 0 bases and J gave up 8 bases; unmatched junction bases: 6. The CDR3 length is 15 residues. CDR3 sequence (DNA): TGCGCCAGCAGCCAAGATAGAGGGGGCTCTGGGGAGCTGTTTTTT. It translates to CASSQDRGGSGELFF.

The V gene is TRBV29-1, the J gene TRBJ1-3; D uncertain. This CDR3 has 14 amino acids. V lost 4 bases and J lost 0, with 10 bases in between. Germline V gene lookup returns CDR1 SQVTM and CDR2 ANQGSEA. CDR3 in DNA: TGCAGCGTTGTGGATTTCAGCTCTGGAAACACCATATATTTT. Translated, it gives CSVVDFSSGNTIYF.

The genes are TRBV27 and TRBJ2-1; TRBD1 aligns across 7 bases. Germline V gene sequence: CDR1 MNHEY, CDR2 SMNVEV (reference sequence). The V segment lost 5 bases and the J segment 1 base; nucleotides outside the gene matches: 8. The CDR3 totals 16 residues. The DNA of the CDR3 is TGTGCCAGCAGTCCCCACAGGGGTCTTTCCTACAATGAGCAGTTCTTC. As protein: CASSPHRGLSYNEQFF.

The chain joins TRBV2 to TRBJ1-2; 9 bases agree with TRBD1. V was pared by 6 bases and J by 8 bases, with 10 bases of the junction left unmatched. Germline V gene sequence: CDR1 SNHLY, CDR2 FYNNEI. There are 14 residues in the CDR3. DNA for the CDR3: TGTGCCAGCAGGAACTGGGCGGACAGGGGAGGCTACACCTTC. Protein: CASRNWADRGGYTF.

The V gene is TRBV29-1, the J gene TRBJ2-2; D not resolved. V lost 5 bases, J lost 0 bases, and 7 bases lay in between. Germline V gene sequence: CDR1 SQVTM, CDR2 ANQGSEA. The CDR3 extends over 13 amino acids. The CDR3 nucleotides are TGCAGCGTTAATCTCGCGAACACCGGGGAGCTGTTTTTT. Residues: CSVNLANTGELFF.